Below, 23 T cell receptor beta chains from the same sample are listed, as sequenced in a study of blood T cell repertoires in COVID-19. Sequenced by immunoSEQ multiplex PCR; TCRdb stores in-frame clones only, minus some. The table records over 50,000 clones, 84% of them present only once. The sample was peripheral blood. These TCRs come from a man aged 60 to 75 with COVID-19, enrolled during active disease.

This chain links TRBV7-3 with TRBJ1-1; possible D gene TRBD1, 5 bases. Germline values: CDR1 SGHTA, CDR2 FQGTGA. The CDR3 length is 13 residues. V lost 5 bases, J lost 8 bases, and 15 bases lay in between. CDR3 loop: CASSPQGVSEAFF. The DNA of the CDR3 is TGTGCCAGCAGCCCCCAAGGGGTCTCCGAAGCTTTCTTT.

This rearrangement joins TRBV6-4 to TRBJ2-1, with D maybe TRBD2 (6 bases). Germline V gene lookup returns CDR1 MRHNA and CDR2 SNTAGT. The V end was cut by 6 bases, the J end by 7 bases, with 22 bases between. The CDR3 sequence is 16 residues long. The CDR3 DNA reads TGTGCCAGCAGAAATTATAGCGGATCCAAGCGGAATGAGCAGTTCTTC. Translation gives CASRNYSGSKRNEQFF.

The rearrangement uses TRBV29-1 and TRBJ1-4; D unresolved. Germline assignment: CDR1 SQVTM and CDR2 ANQGSEA. CDR3 length: 13 residues. The V end lost 4 bases, the J end lost 8 bases, and 14 bases lay between the germline ends. The CDR3 nucleotides read TGCAGCGTTGCATCGGGAGGGCTCGAAAAACTGTTTTTT. It is translated as CSVASGGLEKLFF.

This rearrangement joins TRBV29-1 to TRBJ1-2; D is undetermined. V dropped 4 bases and J dropped 1 base, with 4 bases sitting between them. Germline CDR1 SQVTM, CDR2 ANQGSEA. The CDR3 length is 11 residues. In DNA, the CDR3 is TGCAGCGTTGCAAATAACTATGGCTACACCTTC. Amino acid sequence: CSVANNYGYTF.

A word on this clone: One end of the junction does not line up with germline, which may come from a read error. The CDR3 sequence is CASSLEGAPYNEQFF. DNA of the CDR3: TGTGCCAGCAGCTTAGAGGGGGCCCCCTATAATGAGCAGTTCTTC. The V and J genes are TRBV11-2 and TRBJ2-1; maybe TRBD1 (6 bases). The germline CDR1 and CDR2 sequences are SGHAT and FQNNGV. The CDR3 is 15 amino acids.

The V call is TRBV5-1, the J call TRBJ2-1; TRBD2 aligns across 12 bases. CDR3 size: 16 residues. Germline CDR1 reads SGHRS; CDR2 reads YFSETQ. The trim removed 4 bases at V and 4 bases at J, leaving 6 bases unmatched. The CDR3 nucleotides are TGCGCCAGCAGCCCGACTAGCGGGGGCCTGTACAATGAGCAGTTCTTC. Its protein product is CASSPTSGGLYNEQFF.

The CDR3 nucleotides are TGTGCCAGCAGTCAACTGGGACAGGGGTATTCCGAGCAGTACTTC. Translating gives CASSQLGQGYSEQYF. The V and J genes are TRBV6-6 and TRBJ2-7, with 10 bases identical to TRBD1. The V gene's germline CDR1 is MNHNY and CDR2 SVGAGI (reference sequence). The V and J ends lost 5 bases and 6 bases, in that order; junction bases with no gene match: 10. This CDR3 spans 15 amino acids.

The genes are TRBV6-5 and TRBJ2-7; 8 nucleotides line up with TRBD2. The CDR3 length is 14 residues. V lost 5 bases, J lost 5 bases, and 8 bases stayed unmatched. Germline CDR1 is MNHEY and CDR2 is SVGAGI. The CDR3 region has the DNA TGTGCCAGCAGTCCAAGCGGGAGCAGTAACGAGCAGTACTTC. Translated: CASSPSGSSNEQYF.

This CDR3 is CASSLASSTGELFF. As DNA, the CDR3 is TGCGCCAGCAGCTTGGCCTCGAGCACCGGGGAGCTGTTTTTT. The chain recombines TRBV5-1 with TRBJ2-2; D is undetermined. V was shortened by 0 bases and J by 4 bases, with 7 bases between the two germline ends. CDR1 SGHRS and CDR2 YFSETQ come from the germline V gene. CDR3 size: 14 residues.

The chain couples TRBV6-1 to TRBJ1-6; D not certain. Germline V CDR1 and CDR2: MNHNS, SASEGT. V lost 2 bases to trimming and J lost 4 bases, with 9 bases between them. The CDR3 length is 15 residues. The CDR3 region has the DNA TGTGCCAGCAGTGAACTGACGGGATATAATTCACCCCTCCACTTT. Its translation: CASSELTGYNSPLHF.

For this clone: Distinct nucleotide sequences in the sample also encode this CDR3. This chain links TRBV19 with TRBJ2-3; D gene ambiguous. Trimming removed 0 bases from V and 4 bases from J, with 8 bases in between. The length of the CDR3 is 14 residues. Germline V gene sequence: CDR1 LNHDA, CDR2 SQIVND (reference sequence). For the CDR3, the DNA is TGTGCCAGTAGTATAGATTCTGGAGCAGATACGCAGTATTTT. Translation gives CASSIDSGADTQYF.

In this sample, this clone turned up once. The chain links TRBV7-3 to TRBJ2-2, with D unclear. CDR1 is SGHTA, CDR2 FQGTGA, per germline. V was pared by 2 bases and J by 6 bases, with 7 bases between. The CDR3 has 13 residues. The CDR3 is CASSLAVSGELFF. CDR3 coding DNA: TGTGCCAGCAGCTTAGCGGTTTCCGGGGAGCTGTTTTTT. Full variable domain (rest looked up from reference TRBV7-3 and TRBJ2-2): GAGVSQTPSNKVTEKGKYVELRCDPISGHTALYWYRQSLGQGPEFLIYFQGTGAADDSGLPNDRFFAVRPEGSVSTLKIQRTERGDSAVYLCASSLAVSGELFFGEGSRLTVL.

The chain links TRBV2 to TRBJ1-5; D call uncertain. The CDR3 contains 15 residues. CDR1 SNHLY and CDR2 FYNNEI come from the germline V gene. V lost 3 bases, J lost 0 bases, and 9 bases lay in between. The CDR3 DNA is TGTGCCAGCAGTGAGGGCCATCGTAGCAATCAGCCCCAGCATTTT. Protein product: CASSEGHRSNQPQHF.

V is TRBV5-1 and J is TRBJ2-3, with 7 bases that match TRBD2. The J segment lost 4 bases and the V segment lost 6 bases, leaving 11 bases of the junction unmatched. Germline CDR1 is SGHRS and CDR2 is YFSETQ. CDR3 length equals 15 residues. CDR3 in DNA: TGCGCCAGCAACTTAGGGTTTACTAGCGCAGATACGCAGTATTTT. Protein sequence: CASNLGFTSADTQYF.

The chain joins TRBV27 to TRBJ1-2; D unclear. The CDR3 is 11 residues long. V was cut by 10 bases and J by 7 bases, with 13 bases left in between. Germline V CDR1 and CDR2: MNHEY, SMNVEV (reference sequence). As DNA, the CDR3 is TGTGCCAACCGCGGTCCCGGTGGCTACACCTTC. Protein sequence: CANRGPGGYTF.

Details on this clone: This CDR3 is also generated by other DNA sequences in the sample. The chain links TRBV7-9 to TRBJ1-1; 7 bases line up with TRBD1. V shed 4 bases and J 2 bases; nucleotides not matched to a gene: 4. The CDR3 has 14 amino acids. Germline-derived CDR1 and CDR2 are SEHNR and FQNEAQ (reference sequence). CDR3 in DNA: TGTGCCAGCAGCTCCGGGACAGCAAACACTGAAGCTTTCTTT. Encoded protein: CASSSGTANTEAFF.

As to this clone: Germline is not matched at one junction end, which may reflect a read error. The same CDR3 is also encoded by other DNA sequences in this sample. The gene calls are TRBV18 and TRBJ2-1, with TRBD1 matching over 10 bases. This CDR3 is 16 amino acids long. CDR1 is KGHSH and CDR2 is LQKENI in the germline V gene. In DNA, the CDR3 is TGTGCCAGCTCACCCAACCGGGACAGGGGCTACAATGAGCAATTCTTC. Encoded protein: CASSPNRDRGYNEQFF.

The V call is TRBV5-4, the J call TRBJ1-2, with a possible D match to TRBD1 (5 bases). Germline CDR1 SGHNT, CDR2 YYREEE (reference sequence). CDR3 size: 16 residues. V lost 4 bases, J lost 6 bases, and 22 bases lay in between. CDR3 residues: CASSIEAGGATDGYTF. The DNA for the CDR3 is TGTGCCAGCAGCATAGAAGCGGGCGGGGCGACGGATGGCTACACCTTC.

The chain uses TRBV10-2 and TRBJ2-7, with 8 nucleotides matching TRBD2. Germline V gene lookup returns CDR1 WSHSY and CDR2 SAAADI. Germline trimming cut 3 bases from V and 0 bases from J; bases unmatched to any gene: 4. The CDR3 is 15 amino acids. The chain's CDR3 is CASSEVSGASYEQYF. The CDR3, as DNA: TGCGCCAGCAGTGAAGTTAGCGGGGCCTCCTACGAGCAGTACTTC.

This clone was counted between two and nine times. This chain joins TRBV3-1 (or the pseudogene TRBV3-2) and TRBJ1-1, with D tentatively TRBD1 (5 bases). This CDR3 has 13 amino acids. Trimming cost V 0 bases and J 6 bases, with 8 bases left between them. CDR1 is LGHDT and CDR2 is YNNKEL in the germline V gene (reference sequence). Here the CDR3 DNA reads TGTGCCAGCAGCCAAGAAACAGGCGCTGAAGCTTTCTTT. Its translation is CASSQETGAEAFF.

The chain combines TRBV28 with TRBJ2-2, with 8 bases matching TRBD2. The CDR3 runs 16 residues. V shed 1 base and J 4 bases; nucleotides not matched to a gene: 5. Germline values: CDR1 MDHEN, CDR2 SYDVKM. CDR3 DNA sequence: TGTGCCAGCAGTTTATTGGGGACTAGGGGCACCGGGGAGCTGTTTTTT. It is translated as CASSLLGTRGTGELFF.

This chain joins TRBV19 and TRBJ2-3, with 7 positions matching TRBD1. This CDR3 contains 15 residues. CDR1 LNHDA and CDR2 SQIVND come from the germline V gene (reference sequence). J lost 7 bases, V lost 3 bases, and 10 bases had no gene match. The CDR3 spells CASSIPLAGGNTQYF. Written as DNA, the CDR3 is TGTGCCAGTAGTATTCCGCTGGCAGGGGGAAATACGCAGTATTTT. Full variable domain (rest looked up from reference TRBV19 and TRBJ2-3): DGGITQSPKYLFRKEGQNVTLSCEQNLNHDAMYWYRQDPGQGLRLIYYSQIVNDFQKGDIAEGYSVSREKKESFPLTVTSAQKNPTAFYLCASSIPLAGGNTQYFGPGTRLTVL.

V gene TRBV2 combines with J gene TRBJ1-4, with D uncertain. This CDR3 has 13 amino acids. V was trimmed by 3 bases and J by 6 bases, leaving 8 bases between them. CDR1 is SNHLY, CDR2 FYNNEI, per germline. The DNA for the CDR3 is TGTGCCAGCAGTGAGTTGTCTTATGAAAAACTGTTTTTT. Its protein is CASSELSYEKLFF.